This TCR beta chain was identified in a study of T cells in localized non-small cell lung cancer. Method: immunoSEQ multiplex PCR; TCRdb's copy keeps in-frame clones and lacks some. The sample consists of approximately 900 clones, approximately 33% of them appearing once. The germline CDR1 and CDR2 sequences are LNHNV and YYDKDF (reference sequence). The CDR3 covers 15 residues. V lost 0 bases and J lost 2, with 10 bases in between. The chain links TRBV15 to TRBJ2-5, with D hard to call. The TCR was taken from an older female donor with stage III squamous cell lung carcinoma. The sample in question was normal lung tissue next to the tumor, obtained before any cancer treatment. The CDR3 loop reads CATSRDPAAQETQYF. In DNA, the CDR3 is TGTGCCACCAGCAGAGATCCGGCAGCGCAAGAGACCCAGTACTTC.